These T cell receptor beta chains were read from a single sample in a study of blood T cell repertoires in COVID-19. Only in-frame clones appear in the TCRdb table, and some are missing; sequencing was by immunoSEQ multiplex PCR. The data hold more than 200,000 clones, with 80% to 90% observed a single time. Sequences were obtained from peripheral blood. The receptors derive from a man aged 55 to 70 with acute or convalescent COVID-19. Each CDR3 is given with its conserved first and last residue. A D gene is named only where the DNA matches it firmly. Rows give clone size only sometimes, using once, few, many, or a class for an expanded clone.

D | J | V | size | DNA | CDR3
TRBD2 | TRBJ2-7 | TRBV7-2 | - | TGTGCCAGCAGCTTAGCCCCTAGCGGGAACTACGAGCAGTACTTC | CASSLAPSGNYEQYF
- | TRBJ2-7 | TRBV7-9 | few | TGTGCCAGCAGCTTACCGGCGGGATCCAAGCAGAAGCAGTACTTC | CASSLPAGSKQKQYF
TRBD2 | TRBJ2-1 | TRBV15 | - | TGTGCCACCAGCAGGGCGGGAGAAGCTCATGAGCAGTTCTTC | CATSRAGEAHEQFF
- | TRBJ2-7 | TRBV2 | - | TGTGCCAGCAGGCAGTCCACCTACGAGCAGTACTTC | CASRQSTYEQYF
- | TRBJ1-2 | TRBV15 | - | TGTGCCACCAGCAGAGATCGGGGGGTCTATGGCTACACCTTC | CATSRDRGVYGYTF
TRBD1 | TRBJ1-5 | TRBV20-1 | - | TGCAGTGCTAGTTCCCGGACAGGCCGCTATAGCAATCAGCCCCAGCATTTT | CSASSRTGRYSNQPQHF
TRBD1 | TRBJ1-1 | TRBV6-5 | - | TGTGCCAGTTTCAGGGGGAGGACTGAAGCTTTCTTT | CASFRGRTEAFF
- | TRBJ1-2 | TRBV2 | - | TGTGCCAGCAGTTCGGACATCGTTGGCTACACCTTC | CASSSDIVGYTF
TRBD1 | TRBJ1-1 | TRBV6-2/TRBV6-3 | - | TGTGCCAGCAGCTTGATAACAGGGGGCGCAAATGAAGCTTTCTTT | CASSLITGGANEAFF
- | TRBJ2-6 | TRBV10-3 | - | TGTGCCGCATACGGCGGGGCTATCGCCCCCTCAGGGGCCAACGTCCTGACTTTC | CAAYGGAIAPSGANVLTF